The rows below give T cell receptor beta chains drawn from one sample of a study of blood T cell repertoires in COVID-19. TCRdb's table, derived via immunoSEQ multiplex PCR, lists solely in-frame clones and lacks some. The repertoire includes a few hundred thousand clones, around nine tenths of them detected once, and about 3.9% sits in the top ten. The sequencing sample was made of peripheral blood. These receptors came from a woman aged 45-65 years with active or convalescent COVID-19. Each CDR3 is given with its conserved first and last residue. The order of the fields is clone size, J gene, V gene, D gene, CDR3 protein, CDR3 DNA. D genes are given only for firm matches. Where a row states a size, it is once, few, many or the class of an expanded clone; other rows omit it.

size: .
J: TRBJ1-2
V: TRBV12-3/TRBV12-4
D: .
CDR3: CASSPRQEDGYTF
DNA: TGTGCCAGCAGTCCTCGCCAGGAGGATGGCTACACCTTC

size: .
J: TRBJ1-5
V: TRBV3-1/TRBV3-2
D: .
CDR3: CASSRNLEGQPQHF
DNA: TGTGCCAGCAGCCGGAACCTTGAGGGTCAGCCCCAGCATTTT

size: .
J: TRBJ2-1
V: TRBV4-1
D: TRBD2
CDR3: CASSQVELAGGDEQFF
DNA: TGCGCCAGCAGCCAAGTGGAACTAGCGGGAGGGGATGAGCAGTTCTTC

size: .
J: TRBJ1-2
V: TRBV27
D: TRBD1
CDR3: CASSGSGGWHYGYTF
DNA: TGTGCCAGCAGTGGATCAGGGGGCTGGCACTATGGCTACACCTTC

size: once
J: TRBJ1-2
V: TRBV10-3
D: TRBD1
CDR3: CAISDGQGPGGGYGYTF
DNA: TGTGCCATCAGTGACGGACAGGGACCCGGGGGAGGCTATGGCTACACCTTC

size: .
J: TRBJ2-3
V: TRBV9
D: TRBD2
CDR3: CASSVGERGADTQYF
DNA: TGTGCCAGCAGCGTGGGGGAGCGGGGTGCAGATACGCAGTATTTT

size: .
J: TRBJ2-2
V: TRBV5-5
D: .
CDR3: CASSLGPTATGELFF
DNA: TGTGCCAGCAGCTTGGGCCCTACAGCCACCGGGGAGCTGTTTTTT

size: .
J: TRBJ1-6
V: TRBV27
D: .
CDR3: CASSLRTPFQGGNSPLHF
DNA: TGTGCCAGCAGTTTAAGGACCCCTTTCCAGGGAGGGAATTCACCCCTCCACTTT

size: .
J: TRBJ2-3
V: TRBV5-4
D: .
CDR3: CASSAPGADTQYF
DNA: TGTGCCAGCAGCGCCCCCGGGGCAGATACGCAGTATTTT

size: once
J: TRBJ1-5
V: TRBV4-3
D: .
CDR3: CASSQDNGGSQPQHF
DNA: TGCGCCAGCAGCCAAGATAACGGCGGCAGTCAGCCCCAGCATTTT

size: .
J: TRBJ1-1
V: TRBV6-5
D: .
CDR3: CASSRDKPTEAFF
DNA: TGTGCCAGCAGCCGGGACAAACCCACTGAAGCTTTCTTT

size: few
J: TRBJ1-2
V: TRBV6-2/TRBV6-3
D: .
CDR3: CASSYGRGFSYGYTF
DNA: TGTGCCAGCAGTTACGGCCGGGGTTTTAGTTATGGCTACACCTTC

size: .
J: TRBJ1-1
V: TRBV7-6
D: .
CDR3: CASSLVGAGNEAFF
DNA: TGTGCCAGCAGCTTAGTTGGGGCAGGGAATGAAGCTTTCTTT

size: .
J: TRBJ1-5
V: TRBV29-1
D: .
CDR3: CSVGQDSNQPQHF
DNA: TGCAGCGTTGGGCAAGATAGCAATCAGCCCCAGCATTTT

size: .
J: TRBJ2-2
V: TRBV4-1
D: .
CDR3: CASAVREQDGELFF
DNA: TGCGCCTCAGCCGTAAGGGAACAGGACGGGGAGCTGTTTTTT

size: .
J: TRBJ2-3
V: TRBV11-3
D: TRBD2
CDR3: CASSPGGDTDTQYF
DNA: TGTGCCAGCAGCCCCGGGGGGGACACAGATACGCAGTATTTT

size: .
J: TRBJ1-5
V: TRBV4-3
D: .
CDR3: CASSQERVTNQPQHF
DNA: TGCGCCAGCAGCCAAGAGAGGGTGACGAATCAGCCCCAGCATTTT

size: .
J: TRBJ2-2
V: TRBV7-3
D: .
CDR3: CASSPSRTLNTGELFF
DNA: TGTGCCAGCAGCCCAAGTCGGACACTTAACACCGGGGAGCTGTTTTTT

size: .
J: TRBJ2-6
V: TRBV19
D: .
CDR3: CASSIAGRGVDPPGANVLTF
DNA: TGTGCCAGTAGTATTGCGGGGCGAGGCGTGGACCCTCCTGGGGCCAACGTCCTGACTTTC

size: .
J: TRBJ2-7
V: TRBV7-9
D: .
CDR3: CASSPDRPLAFSYEQYF
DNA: TGTGCCAGCAGCCCCGATCGCCCGCTAGCTTTTTCCTACGAGCAGTACTTC

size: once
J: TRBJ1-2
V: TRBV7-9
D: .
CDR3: CASSILEGSWEGYTF
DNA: TGTGCCAGCAGCATCTTGGAGGGGAGCTGGGAGGGCTACACCTTC

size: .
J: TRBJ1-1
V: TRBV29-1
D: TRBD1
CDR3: CSGRDRGSTEAFF
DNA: TGCAGCGGTCGGGACAGGGGAAGCACTGAAGCTTTCTTT

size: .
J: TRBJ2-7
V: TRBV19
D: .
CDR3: CASSSGFTYEQYF
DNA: TGTGCCAGTAGTTCAGGTTTCACCTACGAGCAGTACTTC

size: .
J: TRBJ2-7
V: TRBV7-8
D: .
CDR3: CASSARFAGADEQYF
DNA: TGTGCCAGCAGCGCCCGCTTCGCGGGGGCGGACGAGCAGTACTTC

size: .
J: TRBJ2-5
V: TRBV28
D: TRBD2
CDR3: CASSSGTSGGRIQYF
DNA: TGTGCCAGCAGTTCCGGGACTAGCGGGGGTAGAATCCAGTACTTC

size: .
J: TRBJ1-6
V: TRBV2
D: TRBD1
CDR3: CASRDRGTQNSPLHF
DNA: TGTGCCAGCAGGGACAGGGGGACGCAAAATTCACCCCTCCACTTT

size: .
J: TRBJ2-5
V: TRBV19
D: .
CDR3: CASQEGQGRETQYF
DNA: TGTGCCAGTCAAGAAGGCCAGGGCCGGGAGACCCAGTACTTC

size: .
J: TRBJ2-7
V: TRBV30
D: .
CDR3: CAWRAGGITYEQYF
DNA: TGTGCCTGGAGGGCCGGAGGGATCACCTACGAGCAGTACTTC

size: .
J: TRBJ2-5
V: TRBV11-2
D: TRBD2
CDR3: CASSDLAGAQETQYF
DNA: TGTGCCAGCAGCGATCTGGCGGGAGCTCAAGAGACCCAGTACTTC

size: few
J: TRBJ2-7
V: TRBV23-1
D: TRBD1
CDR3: CASSVWTGSSYEQYF
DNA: TGCGCCAGCAGTGTTTGGACAGGGAGCTCCTACGAGCAGTACTTC

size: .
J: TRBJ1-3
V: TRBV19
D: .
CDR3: CASSEGLRSGNTIYF
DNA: TGTGCCAGTAGTGAGGGACTTCGATCTGGAAACACCATATATTTT